The 22 T cell receptor beta chains below were found in one sample sequenced in a study of blood T cell repertoires in COVID-19. The table came from immunoSEQ multiplex PCR; TCRdb's copy has only in-frame clones and leaves some out. The sample lists fewer than 150,000 clones; approximately 80% were seen once. Material: peripheral blood. All receptors come from a woman older than 75 in a cohort sampled during active or convalescent COVID-19.

The rearrangement joins TRBV7-8 to TRBJ1-1, with D possibly being TRBD1 (6 bases). CDR1 and CDR2 from the germline V gene are SGHVS and FQNEAQ. CDR3 size: 15 residues. Deletions cut 2 bases from V and 4 bases from J, with 14 bases between. The CDR3 coding sequence is TGTGCCAGCAGCTTAATCACGGGCAGGGGCACTGAAGCTTTCTTT. This codes for CASSLITGRGTEAFF. Filled out from reference TRBV7-8 and TRBJ1-1, the complete variable domain reads GAGVSQSPRYKVAKRGQDVALRCDPISGHVSLFWYQQALGQGPEFLTYFQNEAQLDKSGLPSDRFFAERPEGSVSTLKIQRTQQEDSAVYLCASSLITGRGTEAFFGQGTRLTVV.

The chain joins TRBV25-1 to TRBJ1-4, with a tentative D call TRBD1 (6 bases). The length of the CDR3 is 13 residues. Trimming removed 7 bases at V and 8 bases at J, with 14 bases between. Germline values: CDR1 MGHDK, CDR2 SYGVNS. CDR3 in DNA: TGTGCCAGCATGCGAGGGGGGGACGAAAAACTGTTTTTT. It is translated as CASMRGGDEKLFF.

The V gene is TRBV19, the J gene TRBJ1-4; no definite D call. The CDR3 has 12 amino acids. Trimming left V 7 bases short and J 8 bases short, with 11 bases between. CDR1 is LNHDA, CDR2 SQIVND, per germline (reference sequence). The CDR3 is CASKEGGEKLFF. DNA of the CDR3: TGTGCCAGTAAGGAGGGAGGAGAAAAACTGTTTTTT.

V gene TRBV18 combines with J gene TRBJ2-5, with D possibly TRBD1 on 8 matching bases. V lost 5 bases to trimming and J lost 4 bases, with 17 bases between them. The CDR3 loop spans 15 amino acids. Germline V gene lookup returns CDR1 KGHSH and CDR2 LQKENI. The chain's CDR3 is CASSSQQGGRETQYF. CDR3 DNA sequence: TGTGCCAGCTCATCACAACAGGGGGGGCGAGAGACCCAGTACTTC.

In DNA, the CDR3 is TGTGCCAGCAGCTTATCTGGCAGAAATAATTCACCCCTCCACTTT. It codes for CASSLSGRNNSPLHF. The V call is TRBV7-3, the J call TRBJ1-6; D ambiguous. The CDR3 consists of 15 residues. In germline, CDR1 is SGHTA, CDR2 FQGTGA. V was trimmed by 2 bases and J by 5 bases, leaving 10 bases between them.

To note about this clone: Compared with germline, one end of the junction differs, possibly owing to a read error. The chain has TRBV15 and TRBJ2-1; D may be TRBD1 (5 bases). The CDR3 is made up of 13 amino acids. CDR1 and CDR2 (germline): LNHNV, YYDKDF (reference sequence). CDR3 DNA: TGTGCCACCAGCAGAGTATGGGAAAACAGGTTAATCTTC. This codes for CATSRVWENRLIF.

This clone was counted once. J is TRBJ1-6 and V is TRBV7-2; D uncertain. Germline V gene data show CDR1 as SGHTA and CDR2 as FQGNSA. This CDR3 spans 14 amino acids. Trimming removed 1 base at V and 5 bases at J, with 6 bases between. The CDR3 coding sequence is TGTGCCAGCAGCTTAGGGTTAGATAATTCACCCCTCCACTTT. Its translation is CASSLGLDNSPLHF.

V usage is TRBV6-1 and J usage is TRBJ1-2; the D gene is possibly TRBD1 (5 bases). The CDR3 is 17 amino acids. Deletions cut 0 bases from V and 14 bases from J, with 28 bases between. From germline, CDR1 is MNHNS and CDR2 SASEGT. CDR3 bases: TGTGCCAGCAGTGAAGCCGGGGCCGGACGGGGCTTCGTGGGGGGAACCTTC. It translates to CASSEAGAGRGFVGGTF.

The rearrangement joins TRBV5-1 to TRBJ2-3, with 12 bases aligning to TRBD2. Per the germline V gene, CDR1 is SGHRS and CDR2 is YFSETQ. The CDR3 contains 16 residues. The V and J ends lost 2 bases and 6 bases, in that order; junction bases with no gene match: 7. The CDR3 DNA reads TGCGCCAGCAGCTTTGTTCTAGCGGGGGGGCCCGATACGCAGTATTTT. It translates to CASSFVLAGGPDTQYF.

The chain recombines TRBV6-5 with TRBJ1-3; TRBD1 matches 7 bases. The CDR3 totals 15 residues. V gave up 6 bases and J gave up 4 bases; unmatched junction bases: 9. Germline CDR1 MNHEY, CDR2 SVGAGI. CDR3 nucleotide sequence: TGTGCCAGCAGCAAAGACAGGGCTCGAGGAAACACCATATATTTT. Amino acids: CASSKDRARGNTIYF.

The V and J genes are TRBV2 and TRBJ1-5; no clear D. The germline gives CDR1 SNHLY, CDR2 FYNNEI. The germline V and J ends were trimmed by 3 bases and 0 bases, with 12 bases remaining between them. The CDR3 extends over 16 amino acids. CDR3 loop: CASSEDNEVSNQPQHF. CDR3 in DNA: TGTGCCAGCAGTGAGGATAACGAGGTTAGCAATCAGCCCCAGCATTTT.

The chain couples TRBV2 to TRBJ1-1; no clear D gene. This CDR3 comprises 13 residues. Germline V CDR1 and CDR2: SNHLY, FYNNEI. V gave up 2 bases and J gave up 6 bases, with 10 bases separating them. The CDR3 sequence: CASSEYFEAEAFF. CDR3 in DNA: TGTGCCAGCAGTGAATATTTTGAGGCTGAAGCTTTCTTT.

The V call is TRBV2, the J call TRBJ2-3, with 9 bases lining up with TRBD2. The CDR3 totals 15 residues. From germline, CDR1 is SNHLY and CDR2 FYNNEI. Trimming removed 4 bases from V and 5 bases from J; junction bases left unmatched: 7. The CDR3 DNA sequence: TGTGCCAGCAGTGGAGGGACTAGCCCCGAAGATACGCAGTATTTT. This translates into CASSGGTSPEDTQYF.

The V gene is TRBV4-3, the J gene TRBJ2-3, with TRBD2 as a possible D gene (5 bases). Trimming cost V 6 bases and J 5 bases, with 15 bases left between them. This CDR3 comprises 14 residues. The germline V gene encodes CDR1 LGHNA and CDR2 YSLEER. The CDR3 spells CASRQNVAQDTQYF. The CDR3 DNA reads as TGCGCCAGCAGACAAAACGTAGCGCAAGATACGCAGTATTTT.

This chain links TRBV7-6 with TRBJ2-3, with D uncertain. CDR1 is SGHVS, CDR2 FNYEAQ, per germline. V dropped 5 bases and J dropped 0 bases, with 9 bases sitting between them. The CDR3 contains 14 residues. The CDR3 is CASSVRQSTDTQYF. DNA of the CDR3: TGTGCCAGCAGCGTTCGTCAGAGCACAGATACGCAGTATTTT.

The rearrangement joins TRBV21-1 to TRBJ1-2. TRBV21-1 is tagged as a pseudogene. This CDR3 has 15 residues. The CDR3 sequence is CASSNRSISNYGYTF. CDR3 bases: TGTGCCAGCAGCAATAGAAGTATATCTAACTATGGCTACACCTTC.

The rearrangement links TRBV7-9 to TRBJ2-1, with TRBD2 matching 9 bases. J was trimmed by 4 bases and V by 0 bases; bases with no gene match: 4. CDR1 is SEHNR, CDR2 FQNEAQ, per germline (reference sequence). The CDR3 sequence is 16 residues long. CDR3 sequence: CASSLASLAGYNEQFF. The CDR3, as DNA: TGTGCCAGCAGCTTAGCGTCCCTAGCGGGGTACAATGAGCAGTTCTTC.

The rearrangement links TRBV7-3 to TRBJ1-2; 7 bases fit TRBD1. CDR1 is SGHTA and CDR2 is FQGTGA in the germline V gene. J was trimmed by 7 bases and V by 5 bases; bases with no gene match: 7. The CDR3 has 13 residues. This CDR3 reads CASSLRQGSGYTF. The CDR3 coding sequence is TGTGCCAGCAGCCTTCGACAGGGCAGTGGCTACACCTTC.

This sequence joins TRBV19 and TRBJ2-1; D is possibly TRBD2 (5 bases). Germline CDR1 and CDR2: LNHDA and SQIVND (reference sequence). The CDR3 loop spans 13 amino acids. V lost 1 base and J 9 bases, leaving 10 bases between the germline ends. The CDR3 sequence: CASSIGGYGEQFF. In nucleotides, the CDR3 is TGTGCCAGTAGTATAGGAGGGTATGGTGAGCAGTTCTTC.

The CDR3 here is CASSSGVYGYTF. As DNA, the CDR3 is TGTGCCAGCAGCTCAGGGGTTTATGGCTACACCTTC. This chain connects TRBV3-1 (or the pseudogene TRBV3-2) to TRBJ1-2; a weak D match, TRBD1 (6 bases). Germline V gene lookup returns CDR1 LGHDT and CDR2 YNNKEL (reference sequence). The CDR3 length is 12 residues. The V and J ends lost 5 bases and 5 bases respectively, with 9 bases between them.

The chain uses TRBV3-1 (or the pseudogene TRBV3-2) and TRBJ2-3; 8 bases are shared with TRBD2. The CDR3 contains 13 residues. Germline V gene sequence: CDR1 LGHDT, CDR2 YNNKEL (reference sequence). The V gene end was trimmed by 3 bases and the J gene end by 9 bases; junction bases not matched to a gene: 5. The CDR3 nucleotides read TGTGCCAGCAGCCAGACCCGGGGGGGGACGCAGTATTTT. Protein: CASSQTRGGTQYF.

In its sample, this clone was seen a few times. The chain joins TRBV10-2 to TRBJ1-3, with D hard to call. Per germline, CDR1 WSHSY and CDR2 SAAADI. V lost 10 bases, J lost 4 bases, and 26 bases lay in between. CDR3 length equals 17 residues. Written as DNA, the CDR3 is TGCGCCACCTTGACCGATACTGGAGTAAATCGGGGAAACACCATATATTTT. Residues: CATLTDTGVNRGNTIYF.